One sample yielded the 26 T cell receptor beta chains listed below, sequenced in a study of Graves' ophthalmopathy and Graves' hyperthyroidism (dated by TCRdb to the late 2010s). Sequencer: Illumina HiSeq 2000. For repertoire sequencing, the TCR beta CDR3 regions were amplified from RNA transcripts. The first round of RT-PCR was done with HTBI primers and the Qiagen OneStep RT-PCR kit, and was followed by a second round of multiplex PCR, then size selection and purification. Using fastp trimming at Q25 and MiXCR clonotype assembly, TCRdb reanalyzed the public sequencing data and kept in-frame beta chains. One record per CDR3 amino acid sequence lists the most common genes and DNA. The sample table records about 550,000 distinct CDR3 sequences; about 40% of these occur just once. About 4% of the sample goes to the ten largest clones. The sample comprised peripheral blood or thyroid tissue (not recorded which). Receptor source: an adult man with Graves' hyperthyroidism.

This clonotype was detected many times. The chain is built from TRBV20-1 and TRBJ1-3; no definite D call. This CDR3 is built from 17 residues. In germline, CDR1 is DFQATT, CDR2 SNEGSKA (reference sequence). The ends were cut back, 3 bases at V and 0 bases at J, with 18 bases in the middle. Written as DNA, the CDR3 is TGCAGTGCTAGTATGTCCGGCAGCGGATTCTCTGGAAACACCATATATTTT. Protein: CSASMSGSGFSGNTIYF.

This clonotype has a handful of counts. This chain joins TRBV28 and TRBJ2-2, with D possibly matching TRBD2 (6 bases). Trimming stripped 8 bases from V and 1 base from J, with 11 bases between. There are 14 residues in the CDR3. Germline V gene sequence: CDR1 MDHEN, CDR2 SYDVKM. CDR3 DNA sequence: TGTGCCAGCCGGAGGACTATGAACACCGGGGAGCTGTTTTTT. Residues: CASRRTMNTGELFF.

The chain joins TRBV10-3 to TRBJ1-5; tentatively, D is TRBD1 (6 bases). Germline CDR1 and CDR2: ENHRY and SYGVKD. This CDR3 contains 11 residues. The CDR3 here is CAVRGDQPQHF. Here the CDR3 DNA reads TGTGCTGTCAGGGGAGATCAGCCCCAGCATTTT.

Many counts were recorded for this clonotype. The CDR3 DNA follows: TGTGCCAGCAGCCAAGAAGGTCTTCTCAGAAGCTCCTACGAGCAGTACTTC. This codes for CASSQEGLLRSSYEQYF. The chain is built from TRBV14 and TRBJ2-7; D is ambiguous. V lost 0 bases to trimming and J lost 0 bases, with 15 bases between them. Germline CDR1 SGHDN, CDR2 FVKESK. The CDR3 has 17 amino acids.

This clonotype was seen ten or more times. V and J are TRBV6-5 and TRBJ1-2; weak D call: TRBD1 (5 bases). Trimming shortened V by 2 bases and J by 3 bases, and 13 bases separated the two germline ends. The length of the CDR3 is 15 residues. Germline lookup yields CDR1 MNHEY and CDR2 SVGAGI. This CDR3 is CASSYDGVRDYGYTF. CDR3 DNA sequence: TGTGCCAGCAGTTACGATGGAGTCAGGGACTATGGCTACACCTTC.

CDR3 nucleotides: TGTGCCAGCAGCCTCAGGGGACCTACTGAGACCCAGTACTTC. Protein product: CASSLRGPTETQYF. The V and J genes are TRBV7-2 and TRBJ2-5; maybe TRBD1 (6 bases). The CDR3 spans 14 residues. Germline V gene data show CDR1 as SGHTA and CDR2 as FQGNSA. V gave up 5 bases and J gave up 5 bases, with 15 bases separating them.

As for this clonotype: A junction boundary mismatches the germline segment, possibly from a read error. This chain joins TRBV10-3 and TRBJ2-7; 11 bases are a match to TRBD2. Germline V CDR1 and CDR2: ENHRY, SYGVKD. The CDR3 sequence is 17 residues long. The CDR3 DNA reads TGTGCCAGCAGTCACCCTCCCGGGACTAGCGGTCCCTACGAGCAGTACTTC. Translating it yields CASSHPPGTSGPYEQYF.

The sample holds a few counts of this clonotype. The CDR3 DNA sequence: TGTGCCAGCAGCTTAGGGGCCGGGACTAGCGGGAAAGAGACCCAGTACTTC. It encodes CASSLGAGTSGKETQYF. The chain recombines TRBV11-3 with TRBJ2-5; 13 bases fit TRBD2. CDR1 is SGHNT, CDR2 YENEEA, per germline. The CDR3 contains 17 residues. V lost 1 base to trimming and J lost 3 bases; unmatched junction nucleotides: 5.

The chain has TRBV19 and TRBJ2-7; D is unresolved. V was shortened by 4 bases and J by 6 bases, with 10 bases between the two germline ends. Germline loops: CDR1 LNHDA, CDR2 SQIVND (reference sequence). The CDR3 loop spans 12 amino acids. The CDR3 coding sequence is TGTGCCAGTAGTAACCCCGGCCCCGAGCAGTACTTC. Translated, it gives CASSNPGPEQYF.

This clonotype was seen many times. The chain links TRBV7-3 to TRBJ2-2; the D is unclear. Germline CDR1 reads SGHTA; CDR2 reads FQGTGA. V was shortened by 5 bases and J by 6 bases, with 7 bases between the two germline ends. This CDR3 comprises 12 residues. The CDR3 reads CASSPIAGELFF. The CDR3 coding sequence is TGTGCCAGCAGCCCCATAGCCGGGGAGCTGTTTTTT.

This clonotype was seen ten or more times. V usage is TRBV12-3 or TRBV12-4 and J usage is TRBJ1-5, with D uncertain. Trimming took 5 bases from V and 5 from J, leaving 10 bases between them. CDR3 length: 13 residues. The CDR3 is CASSGRRDQPQHF. CDR3 bases: TGTGCCAGCAGTGGACGGAGGGATCAGCCCCAGCATTTT.

This clonotype showed up many times. The chain links TRBV7-8 to TRBJ2-5, with a tentative D call TRBD1 (7 bases). V was shortened by 3 bases and J by 2 bases, with 13 bases between the two germline ends. CDR3 length equals 15 residues. Germline assignment: CDR1 SGHVS and CDR2 FQNEAQ. Here the CDR3 DNA reads TGTGCCAGCAGCTTCGGGCGGGACAGACAAGAGACCCAGTACTTC. Encoded protein: CASSFGRDRQETQYF.

The chain recombines TRBV10-3 with TRBJ2-7, with 14 bases matching TRBD2. Germline loops: CDR1 ENHRY, CDR2 SYGVKD. The V segment lost 6 bases and the J segment 3 bases; nucleotides outside the gene matches: 7. This CDR3 contains 16 residues. The CDR3 DNA sequence: TGTGCCATCAGCTTTCAGGGGACTAGCGGGAGCTACGAGCAGTACTTC. Amino acids: CAISFQGTSGSYEQYF.

In its sample, this clonotype was seen a few times. V usage is TRBV12-3 or TRBV12-4 and J usage is TRBJ2-7, with D perhaps matching TRBD1 (6 bases). The length of the CDR3 is 15 residues. Trimming removed 8 bases at V and 0 bases at J, with 17 bases between. CDR3 sequence reads: CASRRAGTHSYEQYF. In nucleotides, the CDR3 is TGTGCCAGCCGCAGGGCCGGGACACACTCCTACGAGCAGTACTTC.

This clonotype was seen a few times. The chain joins TRBV10-3 to TRBJ1-2, with D perhaps TRBD1 (5 bases). The CDR3 loop spans 13 amino acids. Trimming removed 3 bases from V and 8 bases from J, with 13 bases in between. Germline-derived CDR1 and CDR2 are ENHRY and SYGVKD. The CDR3 reads CAISDAGRGGYTF. The CDR3 DNA sequence: TGTGCCATCAGTGACGCGGGGCGCGGCGGCTACACCTTC.

There are many counts of this clonotype. The V call is TRBV7-9, the J call TRBJ1-3; 8 nucleotides align to TRBD1. V shed 6 bases, J shed 2 bases, and the junction held 6 bases outside the gene matches. The CDR3 length is 15 residues. Germline values: CDR1 SEHNR, CDR2 FQNEAQ (reference sequence). CDR3 protein: CASRQGQGTGNTIYF. The CDR3 coding sequence is TGTGCCAGCAGGCAAGGACAGGGAACTGGAAACACCATATATTTT.

Comments on this clonotype: The junction departs from germline at one end; a sequencing error may be responsible. This chain joins TRBV7-9 and TRBJ2-7; the match to TRBD1 covers 7 bases. The CDR3 runs to 14 residues. CDR1 and CDR2 from the germline V gene are SEHNR and FQNEAQ (reference sequence). The CDR3 nucleotides are TGTGCCAGCAGCCCGGCGACAGGGACCTACGGGCAGTACTTC. It is translated as CASSPATGTYGQYF.

This clonotype was recorded a few times. The chain has TRBV5-1 and TRBJ2-7, with TRBD1 matching 8 bases. CDR3 length: 14 residues. The V gene's germline CDR1 is SGHRS and CDR2 YFSETQ. V dropped 0 bases and J dropped 2; count of bases not matched to a gene: 1. In DNA form, the CDR3 reads TGCGCCAGCAGCTTGGCGACAGGGGCCTACGAGCAGTACTTC. Protein sequence: CASSLATGAYEQYF.

This clonotype was found a few times. V gene TRBV19 combines with J gene TRBJ2-3; 9 bases match TRBD1. The V and J ends lost 1 base and 4 bases, in that order; junction bases with no gene match: 3. Germline-derived CDR1 and CDR2 are LNHDA and SQIVND (reference sequence). This CDR3 has 15 residues. Here the CDR3 DNA reads TGTGCCAGTAGTATAGGATGGGACAGGGCAGATACGCAGTATTTT. Translating gives CASSIGWDRADTQYF.

This clonotype was seen only a few times. CDR3 nucleotide sequence: TGCAGTGCTGCCAAGGAGGGGGACGGCTATAATTCACCCCTCCACTTT. Its protein product is CSAAKEGDGYNSPLHF. The chain joins TRBV20-1 to TRBJ1-6; possible D gene TRBD1, 6 bases. The CDR3 runs 16 residues. Germline CDR1 reads DFQATT; CDR2 reads SNEGSKA (reference sequence). V lost 5 bases to trimming and J lost 3 bases, with 17 bases between them.

This clonotype appeared many times. This chain links TRBV5-1 with TRBJ2-7, with D possibly being TRBD2 (5 bases). CDR1 is SGHRS, CDR2 YFSETQ, per germline. V was shortened by 2 bases and J by 3 bases, with 9 bases between the two germline ends. This CDR3 spans 13 amino acids. CDR3 DNA sequence: TGCGCCAGCAGCTTCGGTAGCGTCTACGAGCAGTACTTC. Amino acids: CASSFGSVYEQYF.

This clonotype has a handful of counts. The gene calls are TRBV12-3 or TRBV12-4 and TRBJ2-2; TRBD1 agrees at 8 bases. The V segment lost 6 bases and the J segment 3 bases; nucleotides outside the gene matches: 9. This CDR3 has 16 residues. In DNA form, the CDR3 reads TGTGCCAGCAGCCCGAGGACAGGGACTTACACCGGGGAGCTGTTTTTT. It is translated as CASSPRTGTYTGELFF.

The table lists this clonotype with a few counts. This chain links TRBV12-3 or TRBV12-4 with TRBJ2-5; 11 bases agree with TRBD1. The V segment lost 6 bases and the J segment 4 bases; nucleotides outside the gene matches: 7. This CDR3 has 15 residues. The CDR3 spells CASSTGTGGLETQYF. CDR3 DNA sequence: TGTGCCAGCAGCACGGGGACAGGGGGATTAGAGACCCAGTACTTC.

The V call is TRBV19, the J call TRBJ1-2, with 8 bases matching TRBD1. The trim removed 6 bases at V and 4 bases at J, leaving 13 bases unmatched. The germline CDR1 and CDR2 sequences are LNHDA and SQIVND (reference sequence). The length of the CDR3 is 16 residues. This CDR3 reads CASSYLFGQGSYGYTF. The DNA for the CDR3 is TGTGCCAGTAGCTACTTGTTCGGACAGGGAAGCTATGGCTACACCTTC.

This clonotype has at least ten counts. The V gene is TRBV4-1, the J gene TRBJ1-5; D remains ambiguous. The CDR3 consists of 15 residues. The germline CDR1 and CDR2 sequences are MGHRA and YSYEKL. Trimming took off 1 base at V and 0 bases at J, with 7 bases between the two ends. The CDR3 sequence: CASSQGPYSNQPQHF. The CDR3 DNA reads as TGCGCCAGCAGCCAAGGGCCCTATAGCAATCAGCCCCAGCATTTT.

There are a few counts of this clonotype. CDR3 in DNA: TGTGCCACCAGTCTAACGAGCGGAGACAATGAGCAGTTCTTC. Translation: CATSLTSGDNEQFF. This chain links TRBV24-1 with TRBJ2-1, with D possibly being TRBD2 (5 bases). Germline V gene sequence: CDR1 KGHDR, CDR2 SFDVKD. V lost 6 bases and J lost 5, with 13 bases in between. The CDR3 is made up of 14 amino acids.